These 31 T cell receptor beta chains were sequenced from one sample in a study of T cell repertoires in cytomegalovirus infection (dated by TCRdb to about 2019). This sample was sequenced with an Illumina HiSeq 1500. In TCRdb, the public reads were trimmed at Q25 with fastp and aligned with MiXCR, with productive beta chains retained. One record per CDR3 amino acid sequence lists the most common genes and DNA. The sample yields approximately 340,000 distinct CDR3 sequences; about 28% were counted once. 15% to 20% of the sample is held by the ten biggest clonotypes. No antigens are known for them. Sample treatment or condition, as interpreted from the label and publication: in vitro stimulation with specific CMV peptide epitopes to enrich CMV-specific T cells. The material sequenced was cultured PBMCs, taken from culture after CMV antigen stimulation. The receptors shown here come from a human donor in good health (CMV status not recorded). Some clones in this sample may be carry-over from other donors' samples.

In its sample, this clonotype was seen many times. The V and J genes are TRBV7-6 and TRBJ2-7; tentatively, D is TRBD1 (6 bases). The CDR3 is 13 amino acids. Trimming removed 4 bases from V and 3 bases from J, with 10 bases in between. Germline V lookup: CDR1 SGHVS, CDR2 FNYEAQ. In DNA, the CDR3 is TGTGCCAGCAGCTCCGGACAGTACTACGAGCAGTACTTC. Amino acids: CASSSGQYYEQYF.

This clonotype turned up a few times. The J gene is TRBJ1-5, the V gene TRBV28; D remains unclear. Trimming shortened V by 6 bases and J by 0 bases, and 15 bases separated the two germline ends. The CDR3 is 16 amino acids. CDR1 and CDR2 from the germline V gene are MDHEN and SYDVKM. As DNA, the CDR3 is TGTGCCAGCAGACGGGGTCCGCGGCATAGCAATCAGCCCCAGCATTTT. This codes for CASRRGPRHSNQPQHF.

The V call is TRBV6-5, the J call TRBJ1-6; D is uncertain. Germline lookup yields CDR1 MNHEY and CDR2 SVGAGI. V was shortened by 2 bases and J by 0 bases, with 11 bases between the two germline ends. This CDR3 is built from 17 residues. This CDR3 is CASSYELGSSYNSPLHF. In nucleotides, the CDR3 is TGTGCCAGCAGTTACGAGCTAGGGAGCTCCTATAATTCACCCCTCCACTTT.

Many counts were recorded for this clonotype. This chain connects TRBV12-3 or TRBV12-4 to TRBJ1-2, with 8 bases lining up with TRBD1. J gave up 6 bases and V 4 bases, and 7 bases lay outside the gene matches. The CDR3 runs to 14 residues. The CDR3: CASSSQGQGHGYTF. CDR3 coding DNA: TGTGCCAGCAGTTCACAAGGACAGGGTCATGGCTACACCTTC.

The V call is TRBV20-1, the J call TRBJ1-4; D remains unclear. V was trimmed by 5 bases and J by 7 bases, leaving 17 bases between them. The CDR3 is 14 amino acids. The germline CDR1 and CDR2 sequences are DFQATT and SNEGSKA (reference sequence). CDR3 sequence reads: CSAASVGRTEKLFF. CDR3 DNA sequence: TGCAGTGCTGCCTCAGTCGGGAGGACTGAAAAACTGTTTTTT.

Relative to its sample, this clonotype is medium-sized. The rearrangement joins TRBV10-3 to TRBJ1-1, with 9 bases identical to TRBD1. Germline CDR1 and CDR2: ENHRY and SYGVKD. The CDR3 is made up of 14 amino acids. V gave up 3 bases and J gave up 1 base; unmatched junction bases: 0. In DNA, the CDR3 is TGTGCCATCAGTGAACAGGGGGCGAACACTGAAGCTTTCTTT. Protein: CAISEQGANTEAFF.

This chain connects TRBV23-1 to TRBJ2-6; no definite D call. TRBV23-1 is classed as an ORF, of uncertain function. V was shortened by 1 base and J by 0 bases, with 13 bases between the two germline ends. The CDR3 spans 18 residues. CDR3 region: CASSQFRMGLSGANVLTF. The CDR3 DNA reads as TGCGCCAGCAGTCAATTTAGAATGGGCCTCTCTGGGGCCAACGTCCTGACTTTC.

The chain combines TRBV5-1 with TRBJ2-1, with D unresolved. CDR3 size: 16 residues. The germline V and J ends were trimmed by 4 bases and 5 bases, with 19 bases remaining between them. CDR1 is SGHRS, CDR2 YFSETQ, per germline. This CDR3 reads CASSPVGKGSNNEQFF. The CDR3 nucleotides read TGCGCCAGCAGCCCCGTGGGAAAGGGAAGCAACAATGAGCAGTTCTTC.

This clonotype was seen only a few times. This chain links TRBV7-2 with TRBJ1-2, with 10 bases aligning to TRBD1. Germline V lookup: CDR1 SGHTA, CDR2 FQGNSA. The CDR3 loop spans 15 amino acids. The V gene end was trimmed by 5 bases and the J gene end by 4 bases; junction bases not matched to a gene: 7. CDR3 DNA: TGTGCCAGCAGCCCCGACCGGACAGGGGGCTATGGCTACACCTTC. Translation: CASSPDRTGGYGYTF.

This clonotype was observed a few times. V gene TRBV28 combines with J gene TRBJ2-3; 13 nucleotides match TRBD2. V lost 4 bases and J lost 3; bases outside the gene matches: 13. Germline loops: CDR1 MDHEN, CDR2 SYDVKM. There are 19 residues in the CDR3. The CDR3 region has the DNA TGTGCCAGCAGTTCCTATACTAGCGGGAGGGCCTTTCTTACAGATACGCAGTATTTT. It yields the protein CASSSYTSGRAFLTDTQYF.

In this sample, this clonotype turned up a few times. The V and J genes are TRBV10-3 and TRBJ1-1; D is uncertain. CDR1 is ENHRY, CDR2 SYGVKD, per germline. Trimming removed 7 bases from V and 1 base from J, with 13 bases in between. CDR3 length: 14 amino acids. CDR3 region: CAINPGDSNTEAFF. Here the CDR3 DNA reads TGTGCCATCAACCCCGGGGATTCGAACACTGAAGCTTTCTTT.

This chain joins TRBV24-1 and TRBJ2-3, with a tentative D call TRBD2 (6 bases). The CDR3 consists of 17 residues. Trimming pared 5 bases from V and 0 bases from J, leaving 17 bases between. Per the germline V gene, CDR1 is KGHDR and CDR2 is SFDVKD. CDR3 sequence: CATSAGWVAASTDTQYF. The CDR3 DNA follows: TGTGCCACCAGTGCTGGGTGGGTAGCGGCTAGCACAGATACGCAGTATTTT.

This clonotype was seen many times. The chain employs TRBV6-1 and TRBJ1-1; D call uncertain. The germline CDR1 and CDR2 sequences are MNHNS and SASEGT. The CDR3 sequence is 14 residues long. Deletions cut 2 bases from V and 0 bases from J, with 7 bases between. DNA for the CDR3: TGTGCCAGCAGTGAACCGAATATGAACACTGAAGCTTTCTTT. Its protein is CASSEPNMNTEAFF.

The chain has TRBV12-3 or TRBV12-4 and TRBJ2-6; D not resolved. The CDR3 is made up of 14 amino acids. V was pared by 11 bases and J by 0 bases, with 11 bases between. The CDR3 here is CAGKEVSGANVLTF. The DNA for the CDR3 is TGTGCCGGCAAGGAAGTCTCTGGGGCCAACGTCCTGACTTTC.

The CDR3 DNA reads as TGTGCCAGCAGTGATCGCGGACAGGGGCACTCCTACGAGCAGTACTTC. The encoded protein is CASSDRGQGHSYEQYF. This chain connects TRBV6-1 to TRBJ2-7, with TRBD1 matching over 9 bases. Trimming at V came to 3 bases and at J to 0 bases, leaving 6 bases not matched to a gene. The CDR3 is 16 residues long. Per the germline V gene, CDR1 is MNHNS and CDR2 is SASEGT.

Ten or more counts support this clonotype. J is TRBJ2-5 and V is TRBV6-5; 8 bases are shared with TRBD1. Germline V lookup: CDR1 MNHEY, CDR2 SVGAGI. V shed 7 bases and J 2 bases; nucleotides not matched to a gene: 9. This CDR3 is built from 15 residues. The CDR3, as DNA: TGTGCCAGCATCCTCCTGGGACAGGCACAAGAGACCCAGTACTTC. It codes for CASILLGQAQETQYF.

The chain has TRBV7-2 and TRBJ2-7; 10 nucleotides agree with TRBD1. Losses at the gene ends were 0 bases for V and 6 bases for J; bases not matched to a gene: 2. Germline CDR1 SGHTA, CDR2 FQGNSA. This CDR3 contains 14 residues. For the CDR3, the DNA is TGTGCCAGCAGCTTAGCGGGACAGGGGACCGAGCAGTACTTC. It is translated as CASSLAGQGTEQYF.

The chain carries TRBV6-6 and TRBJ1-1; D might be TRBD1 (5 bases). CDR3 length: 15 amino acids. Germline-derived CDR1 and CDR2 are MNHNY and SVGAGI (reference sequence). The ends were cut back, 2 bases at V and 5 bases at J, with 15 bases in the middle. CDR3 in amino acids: CASSYPSGGGTEAFF. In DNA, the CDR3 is TGTGCCAGCAGTTACCCCTCCGGCGGGGGAACTGAAGCTTTCTTT.

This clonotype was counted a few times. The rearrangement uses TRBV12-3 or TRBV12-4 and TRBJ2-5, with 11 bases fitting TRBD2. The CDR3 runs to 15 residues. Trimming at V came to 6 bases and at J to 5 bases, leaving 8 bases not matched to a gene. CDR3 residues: CASSKIAGGGETQYF. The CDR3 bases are TGTGCCAGCAGCAAGATAGCGGGGGGGGGGGAGACCCAGTACTTC.

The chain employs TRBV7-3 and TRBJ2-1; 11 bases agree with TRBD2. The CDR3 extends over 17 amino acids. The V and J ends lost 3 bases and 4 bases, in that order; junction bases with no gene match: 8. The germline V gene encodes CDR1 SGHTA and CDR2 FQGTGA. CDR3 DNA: TGTGCCAGCAGCTTGGCTAGCGGGAGGAGTGGGTACAATGAGCAGTTCTTC. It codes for CASSLASGRSGYNEQFF.

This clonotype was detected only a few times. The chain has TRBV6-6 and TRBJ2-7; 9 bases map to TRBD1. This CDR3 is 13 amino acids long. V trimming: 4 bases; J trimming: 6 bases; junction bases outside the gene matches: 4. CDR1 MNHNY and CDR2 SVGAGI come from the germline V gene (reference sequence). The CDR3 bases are TGTGCCAGCAGTTCCGGGACAGGGCGCGAGCAGTACTTC. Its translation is CASSSGTGREQYF.

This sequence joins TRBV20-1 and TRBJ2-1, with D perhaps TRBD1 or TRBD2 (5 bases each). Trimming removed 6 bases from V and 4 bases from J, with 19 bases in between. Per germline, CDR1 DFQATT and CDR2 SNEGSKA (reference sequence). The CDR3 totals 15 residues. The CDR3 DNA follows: TGCAGTGCGACCGTCTGGGGTGGGGGATACAATGAGCAGTTCTTC. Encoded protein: CSATVWGGGYNEQFF.

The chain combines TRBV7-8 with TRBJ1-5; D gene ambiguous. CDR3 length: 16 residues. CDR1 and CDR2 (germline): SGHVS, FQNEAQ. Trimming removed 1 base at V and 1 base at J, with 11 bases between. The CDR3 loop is CASSLDGRGSNQPQHF. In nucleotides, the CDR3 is TGTGCCAGCAGCTTAGACGGCCGGGGAAGCAATCAGCCCCAGCATTTT.

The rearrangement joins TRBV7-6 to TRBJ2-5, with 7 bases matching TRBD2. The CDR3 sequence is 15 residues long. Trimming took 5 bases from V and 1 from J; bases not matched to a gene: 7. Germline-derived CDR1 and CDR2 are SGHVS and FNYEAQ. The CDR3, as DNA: TGTGCCAGCAGCCCAGCGGGGACCGCCCAAGAGACCCAGTACTTC. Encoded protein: CASSPAGTAQETQYF.

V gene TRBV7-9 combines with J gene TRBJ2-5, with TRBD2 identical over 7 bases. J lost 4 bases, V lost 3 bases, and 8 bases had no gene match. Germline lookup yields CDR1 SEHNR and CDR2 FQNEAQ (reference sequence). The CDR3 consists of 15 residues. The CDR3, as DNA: TGTGCCAGCAGCTTTCGGCTAGCGGAACTAGAGACCCAGTACTTC. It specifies CASSFRLAELETQYF.

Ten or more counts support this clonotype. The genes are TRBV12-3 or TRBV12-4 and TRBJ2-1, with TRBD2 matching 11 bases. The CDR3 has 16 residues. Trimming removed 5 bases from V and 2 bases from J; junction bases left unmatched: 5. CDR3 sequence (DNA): TGTGCCAGCAGTGTTAGCGGGGGGGGCGCCTACAATGAGCAGTTCTTC. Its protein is CASSVSGGGAYNEQFF.

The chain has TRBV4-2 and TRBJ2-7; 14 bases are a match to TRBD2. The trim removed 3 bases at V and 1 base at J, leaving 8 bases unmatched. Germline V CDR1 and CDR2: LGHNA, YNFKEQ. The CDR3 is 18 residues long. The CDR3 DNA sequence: TGTGCCAGCAGCCAGGGCCCGGGACTAGCGGGAGCGTCCTACGAGCAGTACTTC. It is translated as CASSQGPGLAGASYEQYF.

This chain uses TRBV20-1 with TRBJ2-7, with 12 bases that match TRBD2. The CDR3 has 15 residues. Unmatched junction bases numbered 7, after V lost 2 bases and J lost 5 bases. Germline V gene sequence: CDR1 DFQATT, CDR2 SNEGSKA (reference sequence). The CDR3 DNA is TGCAGTGCTAGACCTAGCGGGGGGGCCATCCACGAGCAGTACTTC. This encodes CSARPSGGAIHEQYF.

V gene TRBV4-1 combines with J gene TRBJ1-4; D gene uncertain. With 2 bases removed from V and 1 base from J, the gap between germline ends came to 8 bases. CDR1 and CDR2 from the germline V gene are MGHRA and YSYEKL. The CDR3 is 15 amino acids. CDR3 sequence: CASSQLALTNEKLFF. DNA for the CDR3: TGCGCCAGCAGCCAATTAGCTTTAACTAATGAAAAACTGTTTTTT.

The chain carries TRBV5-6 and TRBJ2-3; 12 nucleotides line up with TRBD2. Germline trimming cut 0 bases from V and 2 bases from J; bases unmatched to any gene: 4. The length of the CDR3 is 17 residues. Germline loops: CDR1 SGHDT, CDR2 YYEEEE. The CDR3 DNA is TGTGCCAGCAGCTTGGAGTCTAGCGGGAGGGCCACAGATACGCAGTATTTT. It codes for CASSLESSGRATDTQYF.

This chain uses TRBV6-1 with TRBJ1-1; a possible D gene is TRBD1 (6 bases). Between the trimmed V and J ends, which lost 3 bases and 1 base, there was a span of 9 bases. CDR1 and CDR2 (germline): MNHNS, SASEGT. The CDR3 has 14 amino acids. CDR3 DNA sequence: TGTGCCAGCAGTGACCAGGGGCCGAACACTGAAGCTTTCTTT. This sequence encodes CASSDQGPNTEAFF.